This T cell receptor beta chain comes out of a study of OX40 agonist ivuxolimab in advanced cancers. TCRdb's copy holds only in-frame clones and misses some; the assay was immunoSEQ multiplex PCR. The table shows 62,000 or so clones, with about 89% occurring only once. The V end lost 5 bases, the J end lost 8 bases, and 13 bases lay between the germline ends. The CDR3 extends over 13 amino acids. Per the germline V gene, CDR1 is SGHTA and CDR2 is FQGNSA. The receptor was derived from an adult with an advanced solid tumor such as melanoma, head and neck, liver or kidney cancer. The V and J genes are TRBV7-2 and TRBJ1-3, with D perhaps TRBD1 (6 bases). Specimen: CD4+ or CD8+ T cells sorted from blood, collected in a trial of the OX40 agonist ivuxolimab. Here the CDR3 reads CASSPGQIHTIYF. In DNA, the CDR3 is TGTGCCAGCAGCCCGGGACAAATACACACCATATATTTT.